These T cell receptor beta chains were read from a single sample in a study of liver allograft versus peripheral blood T cells. Using its own MiXCR run on the reads, TCRdb lists one record per CDR3 protein. The table has over 9,000 distinct CDR3 sequences, 20% to 30% seen once. Receptors originate from a human patient who had a liver transplant. Some T cells could come from the graft donor. The CDR3 runs from the conserved cysteine through the conserved F or W. A D gene is named only where the DNA matches it firmly. Clone size is stated in some rows and not others, as once, few, many or a class when expanded.

many	.	TRBV30	TRBJ1-4	CAWRKTNLGLATNEKLFF	TGTGCCTGGAGAAAGACCAATCTGGGACTTGCAACTAATGAAAAACTGTTTTTT
few	.	TRBV18	TRBJ1-4	CASSPRQGTQEKLFF	TGTGCCAGCTCACCACGGCAGGGGACTCAGGAAAAACTGTTTTTT
.	.	TRBV28	TRBJ1-1	CASSTNTEAFF	TGTGCCAGCTCAACGAACACTGAAGCTTTCTTT
many	.	TRBV6-5	TRBJ2-7	CASRATDISYEQYF	TGTGCCAGCAGGGCGACAGACATCTCCTACGAGCAGTACTTC
.	.	TRBV9	TRBJ1-3	CASSGGVSMDTIYF	TGTGCCAGCAGCGGAGGGGTCAGCATGGACACCATATATTTT
.	.	TRBV6-2/TRBV6-3	TRBJ1-3	CASMPGSGNTIYF	TGTGCCAGCATGCCGGGGTCTGGAAACACCATATATTTT
few	TRBD1	TRBV27	TRBJ1-1	CASNRQGPNTEAFF	TGTGCCAGCAACCGACAGGGACCGAACACTGAAGCTTTCTTT
medium-sized	.	TRBV20-1	TRBJ1-4	CSARAGTLAEKLFF	TGCAGTGCTAGGGCCGGGACTTTGGCAGAAAAACTGTTTTTT
medium-sized	TRBD2	TRBV19	TRBJ2-1	CASSRGLAGGAEQFF	TGTGCCAGTAGTAGGGGACTAGCGGGGGGCGCAGAGCAGTTCTTC
medium-sized	TRBD1	TRBV29-1	TRBJ2-3	CSVDGRGTDTQYF	TGCAGCGTTGACGGCAGGGGGACAGATACGCAGTATTTT
few	.	TRBV30	TRBJ1-1	CAWSVRGVRATEAFF	TGTGCCTGGAGTGTACGGGGGGTCAGGGCCACTGAAGCTTTCTTT
few	TRBD2	TRBV20-1	TRBJ2-7	CSARDSNSGGLYEQYF	TGCAGTGCTCGCGATTCTAATAGCGGGGGGCTTTACGAGCAGTACTTC
.	.	TRBV28	TRBJ2-4	CASSPDPRTKNIQYF	TGTGCCAGCAGCCCCGACCCGAGAACCAAAAACATTCAGTACTTC
.	TRBD1	TRBV20-1	TRBJ2-7	CSSDDRDSYEQYF	TGCAGTTCAGATGACAGGGACTCCTACGAGCAGTACTTC
.	TRBD2	TRBV5-1	TRBJ2-1	CASSSLAGVTNEQFF	TGCGCCAGCAGCTCTCTAGCGGGAGTTACTAATGAGCAGTTCTTC
few	.	TRBV15	TRBJ1-6	CATSRDDRRNSPLHF	TGTGCCACCAGCAGAGATGACAGGAGAAATTCACCCCTCCACTTT
.	.	TRBV7-2	TRBJ2-3	CASSRDTDTQYF	TGTGCCAGCAGCCGAGACACAGATACGCAGTATTTT
.	TRBD2	TRBV19	TRBJ2-7	CASSRGLAYSYEQYF	TGTGCCAGTAGTCGCGGACTAGCGTATTCCTACGAGCAGTACTTC
medium-sized	.	TRBV27	TRBJ1-5	CASVPIPPQHF	TGTGCCAGCGTCCCAATCCCGCCCCAGCATTTT
.	.	TRBV6-5	TRBJ2-7	CASSYAGLEQYF	TGTGCCAGCAGTTACGCGGGGCTCGAGCAGTACTTC
few	.	TRBV20-1	TRBJ1-1	CSAREGPGRTEAFF	TGCAGTGCTAGAGAAGGGCCAGGGAGGACTGAAGCTTTCTTT
.	.	TRBV28	TRBJ1-2	CASSTLMANYGYTF	TGTGCCAGCAGCACATTGATGGCTAACTATGGCTACACCTTC
.	.	TRBV23-1	TRBJ1-2	CASSQSRRQSTYGYTF	TGCGCCAGCAGTCAATCCCGGAGACAAAGCACCTATGGCTACACCTTC
medium-sized	.	TRBV27	TRBJ2-2	CASSLGSRLRGTGTGELFF	TGTGCCAGCAGTTTAGGCAGCCGTCTTCGGGGAACGGGCACCGGGGAGCTGTTTTTT
.	.	TRBV11-2	TRBJ1-6	CASSLETVASPLHF	TGTGCCAGCAGCTTAGAGACAGTGGCTTCACCCCTCCACTTT